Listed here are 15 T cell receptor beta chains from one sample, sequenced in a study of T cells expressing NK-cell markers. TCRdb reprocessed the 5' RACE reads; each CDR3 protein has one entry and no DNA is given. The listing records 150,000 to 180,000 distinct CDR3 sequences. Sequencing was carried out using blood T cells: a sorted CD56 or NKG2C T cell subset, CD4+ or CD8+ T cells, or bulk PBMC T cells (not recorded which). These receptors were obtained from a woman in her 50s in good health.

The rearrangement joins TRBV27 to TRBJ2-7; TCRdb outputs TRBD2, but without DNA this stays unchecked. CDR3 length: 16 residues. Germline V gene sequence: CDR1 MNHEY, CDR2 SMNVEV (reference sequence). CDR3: CASSLGTSGTYYEQYF.

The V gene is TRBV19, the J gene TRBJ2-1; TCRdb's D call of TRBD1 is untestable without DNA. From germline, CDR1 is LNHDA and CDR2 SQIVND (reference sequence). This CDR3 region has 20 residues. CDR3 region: CASSDTRDITFLTTYNEQFF.

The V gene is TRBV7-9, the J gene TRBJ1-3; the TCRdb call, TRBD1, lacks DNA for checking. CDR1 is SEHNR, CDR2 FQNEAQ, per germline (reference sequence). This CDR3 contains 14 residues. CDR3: CASSARTDGNTIYF.

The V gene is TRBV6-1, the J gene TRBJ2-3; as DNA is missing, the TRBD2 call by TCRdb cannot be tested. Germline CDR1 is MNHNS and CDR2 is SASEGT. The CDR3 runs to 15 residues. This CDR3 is CASRRLAGTADTQYF.

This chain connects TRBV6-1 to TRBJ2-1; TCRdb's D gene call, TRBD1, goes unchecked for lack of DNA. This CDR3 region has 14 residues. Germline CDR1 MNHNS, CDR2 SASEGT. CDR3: CASSEATGSDEQFF.

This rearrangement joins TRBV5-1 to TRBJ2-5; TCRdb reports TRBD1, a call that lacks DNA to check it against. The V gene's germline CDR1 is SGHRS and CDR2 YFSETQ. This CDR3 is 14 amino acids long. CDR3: CASSPPGVYETQYF. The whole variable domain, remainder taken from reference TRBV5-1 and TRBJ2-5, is KAGVTQTPRYLIKTRGQQVTLSCSPISGHRSVSWYQQTPGQGLQFLFEYFSETQRNKGNFPGRFSGRQFSNSRSEMNVSTLELGDSALYLCASSPPGVYETQYFGPGTRLLVL.

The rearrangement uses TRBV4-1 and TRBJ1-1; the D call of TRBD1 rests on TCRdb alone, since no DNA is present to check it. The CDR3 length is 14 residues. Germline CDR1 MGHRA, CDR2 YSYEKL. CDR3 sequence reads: CASSPGTGGDEAFF.

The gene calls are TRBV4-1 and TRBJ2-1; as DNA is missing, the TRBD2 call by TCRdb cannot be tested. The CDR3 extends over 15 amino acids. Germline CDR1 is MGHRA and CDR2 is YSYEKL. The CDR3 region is CASSLGTSGKDEQFF.

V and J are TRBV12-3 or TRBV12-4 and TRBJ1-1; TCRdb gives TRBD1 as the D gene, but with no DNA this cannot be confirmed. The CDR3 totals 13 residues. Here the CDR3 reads CASRHTGSTEAFF.

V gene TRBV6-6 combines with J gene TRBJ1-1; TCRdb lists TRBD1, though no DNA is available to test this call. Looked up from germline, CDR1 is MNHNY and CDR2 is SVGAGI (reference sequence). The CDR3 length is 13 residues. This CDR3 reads CASSPGTDTEAFF.

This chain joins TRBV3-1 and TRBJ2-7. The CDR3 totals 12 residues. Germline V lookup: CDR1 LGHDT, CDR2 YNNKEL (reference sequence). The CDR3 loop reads CASSQGPYEQYF.

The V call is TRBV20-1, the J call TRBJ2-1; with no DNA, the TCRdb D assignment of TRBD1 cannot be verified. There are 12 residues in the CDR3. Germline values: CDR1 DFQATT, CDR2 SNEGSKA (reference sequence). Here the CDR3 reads CSASTGGYEQFF.

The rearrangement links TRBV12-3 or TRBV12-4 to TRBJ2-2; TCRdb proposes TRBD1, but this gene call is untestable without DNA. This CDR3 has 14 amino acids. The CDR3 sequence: CAINGGQDGGELFF.

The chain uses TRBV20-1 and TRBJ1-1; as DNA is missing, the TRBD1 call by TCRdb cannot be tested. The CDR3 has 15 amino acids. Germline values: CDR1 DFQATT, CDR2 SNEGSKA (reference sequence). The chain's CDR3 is CSARALGLGQGRAFF.

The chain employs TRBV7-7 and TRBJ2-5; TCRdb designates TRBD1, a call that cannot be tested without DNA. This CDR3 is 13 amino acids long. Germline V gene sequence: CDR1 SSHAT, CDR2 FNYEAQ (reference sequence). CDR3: CASKKTGGETQYF.